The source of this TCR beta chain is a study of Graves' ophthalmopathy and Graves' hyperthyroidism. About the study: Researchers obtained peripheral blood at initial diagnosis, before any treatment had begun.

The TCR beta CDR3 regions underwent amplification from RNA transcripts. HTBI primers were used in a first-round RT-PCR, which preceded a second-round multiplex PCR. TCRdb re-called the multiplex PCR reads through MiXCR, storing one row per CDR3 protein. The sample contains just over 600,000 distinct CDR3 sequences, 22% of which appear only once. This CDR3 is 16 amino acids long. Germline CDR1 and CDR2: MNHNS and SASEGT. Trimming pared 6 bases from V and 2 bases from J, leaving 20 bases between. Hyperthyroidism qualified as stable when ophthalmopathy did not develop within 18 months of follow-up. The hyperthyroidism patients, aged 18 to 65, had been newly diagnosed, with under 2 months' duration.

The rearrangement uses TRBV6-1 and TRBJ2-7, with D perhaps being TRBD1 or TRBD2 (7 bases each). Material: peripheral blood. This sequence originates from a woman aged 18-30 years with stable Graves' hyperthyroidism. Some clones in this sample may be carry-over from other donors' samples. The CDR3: CASRREGATPTYEQYF. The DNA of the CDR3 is TGTGCCAGCAGGAGGGAGGGGGCCACTCCTACCTACGAGCAGTACTTC.